The 5 T cell receptor beta chains presented below share a single source sample, sequenced in a study of blood T cell repertoires in COVID-19. Sequenced by immunoSEQ multiplex PCR; TCRdb stores in-frame clones only, minus some. The sample shows under 250,000 clones, 80% of them seen only once. Sequencing was performed on PBMCs or T cells enriched from blood (not recorded which). The source is a young man with acute COVID-19.

The genes are TRBV24-1 and TRBJ1-5; D perhaps matches TRBD1 (6 bases). This CDR3 has 15 residues. V was cut by 9 bases and J by 1 base, with 15 bases left in between. Per germline, CDR1 KGHDR and CDR2 SFDVKD. CDR3 loop: CATGEMGASNQPQHF. The CDR3 DNA sequence: TGTGCCACCGGCGAAATGGGGGCCAGCAATCAGCCCCAGCATTTT.

V is TRBV18 and J is TRBJ2-7; 10 bases align to TRBD1. J lost 2 bases, V lost 3 bases, and 7 bases had no gene match. The germline CDR1 and CDR2 sequences are KGHSH and LQKENI. The CDR3 loop spans 16 amino acids. CDR3 bases: TGTGCCAGCTCACCCCGGCGGGACAGGGGACCCTACGAGCAGTACTTC. Protein sequence: CASSPRRDRGPYEQYF.

Relative to its sample, this clone is medium-sized. This chain connects TRBV4-2 to TRBJ1-3; 8 bases agree with TRBD1. V was pared by 0 bases and J by 0 bases, with 4 bases of the junction left unmatched. The CDR3 sequence is 17 residues long. Germline V gives CDR1 LGHNA, CDR2 YNFKEQ. The CDR3 spells CASSQDGQGLSGNTIYF. The CDR3 DNA reads as TGTGCCAGCAGCCAAGATGGACAGGGCCTCTCTGGAAACACCATATATTTT.

The rearrangement links TRBV9 to TRBJ2-7, with 8 bases matching TRBD1. CDR1 and CDR2 from the germline V gene are SGDLS and YYNGEE. The CDR3 contains 13 residues. V trimming: 4 bases; J trimming: 7 bases; junction bases outside the gene matches: 7. CDR3 region: CASSPQGAREQYF. In DNA form, the CDR3 reads TGTGCCAGCAGCCCCCAGGGGGCGCGGGAGCAGTACTTC. Together with reference TRBV9 and TRBJ2-7, the CDR3 gives the full variable domain: DSGVTQTPKHLITATGQRVTLRCSPRSGDLSVYWYQQSLDQGLQFLIQYYNGEERAKGNILERFSAQQFPDLHSELNLSSLELGDSALYFCASSPQGAREQYFGPGTRLTVT.

V gene TRBV12-3 or TRBV12-4 combines with J gene TRBJ1-2; unclear D gene. This CDR3 contains 12 residues. V lost 3 bases and J lost 6, with 8 bases in between. The CDR3 DNA is TGTGCCAGCAGTTTGAGGTTTAATGGCTACACCTTC. It yields the protein CASSLRFNGYTF.